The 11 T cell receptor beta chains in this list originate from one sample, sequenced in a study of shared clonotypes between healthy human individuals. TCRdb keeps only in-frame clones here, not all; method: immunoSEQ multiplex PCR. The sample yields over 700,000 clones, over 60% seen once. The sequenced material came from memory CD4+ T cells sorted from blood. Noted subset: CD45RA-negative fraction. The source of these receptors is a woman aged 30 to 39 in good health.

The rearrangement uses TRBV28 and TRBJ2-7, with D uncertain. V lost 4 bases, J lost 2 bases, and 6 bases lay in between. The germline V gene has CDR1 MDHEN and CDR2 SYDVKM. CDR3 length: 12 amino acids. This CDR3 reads CASSYQTYEQYF. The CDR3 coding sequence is TGTGCCAGCAGTTATCAGACCTACGAGCAGTACTTC.

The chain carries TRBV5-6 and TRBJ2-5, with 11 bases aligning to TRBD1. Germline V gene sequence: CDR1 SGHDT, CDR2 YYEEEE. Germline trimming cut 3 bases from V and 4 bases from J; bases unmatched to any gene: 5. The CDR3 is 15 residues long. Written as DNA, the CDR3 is TGTGCCAGCAGCTCTCCCGGGACAGGGGGAGAGACCCAGTACTTC. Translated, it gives CASSSPGTGGETQYF.

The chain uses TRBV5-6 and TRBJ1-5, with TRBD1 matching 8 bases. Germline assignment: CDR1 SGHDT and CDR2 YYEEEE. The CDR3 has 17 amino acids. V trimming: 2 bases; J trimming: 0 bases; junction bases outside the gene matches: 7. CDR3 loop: CASSFYRGMNSNQPQHF. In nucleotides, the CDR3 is TGTGCCAGCAGCTTTTACAGGGGGATGAATAGCAATCAGCCCCAGCATTTT.

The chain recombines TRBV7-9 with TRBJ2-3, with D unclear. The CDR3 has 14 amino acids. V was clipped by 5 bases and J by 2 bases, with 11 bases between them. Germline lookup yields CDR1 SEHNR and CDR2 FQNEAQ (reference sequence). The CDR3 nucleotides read TGTGCCAGCAGCCATAGCAGTTCCACAGATACGCAGTATTTT. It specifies CASSHSSSTDTQYF.

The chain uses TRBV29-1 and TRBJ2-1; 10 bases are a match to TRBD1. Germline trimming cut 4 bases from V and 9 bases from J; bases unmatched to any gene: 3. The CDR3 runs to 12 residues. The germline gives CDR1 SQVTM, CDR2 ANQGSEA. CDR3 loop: CSVAGTGVEQFF. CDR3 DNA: TGCAGCGTTGCCGGGACAGGGGTTGAGCAGTTCTTC.

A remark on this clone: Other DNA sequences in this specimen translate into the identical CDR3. In DNA form, the CDR3 reads TGTGCCAGCAGCTTTCTGCAAGGCGCAGATACGCAGTATTTT. It encodes CASSFLQGADTQYF. V gene TRBV11-2 combines with J gene TRBJ2-3, with no clear D. Per germline, CDR1 SGHAT and CDR2 FQNNGV. The CDR3 has 14 amino acids. V dropped 3 bases and J dropped 4 bases, with 11 bases sitting between them.

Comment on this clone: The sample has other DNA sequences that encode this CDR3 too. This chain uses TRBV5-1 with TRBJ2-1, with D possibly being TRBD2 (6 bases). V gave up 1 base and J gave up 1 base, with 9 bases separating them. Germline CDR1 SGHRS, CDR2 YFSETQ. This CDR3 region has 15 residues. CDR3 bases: TGCGCCAGCAGCTTGAGTAGCGGATCCTACAATGAGCAGTTCTTC. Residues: CASSLSSGSYNEQFF.

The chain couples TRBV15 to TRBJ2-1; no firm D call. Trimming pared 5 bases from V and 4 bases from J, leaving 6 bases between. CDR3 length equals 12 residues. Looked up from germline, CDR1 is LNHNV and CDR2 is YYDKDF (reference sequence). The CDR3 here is CATSLRYNEQFF. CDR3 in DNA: TGTGCCACCAGCTTGAGATACAATGAGCAGTTCTTC.

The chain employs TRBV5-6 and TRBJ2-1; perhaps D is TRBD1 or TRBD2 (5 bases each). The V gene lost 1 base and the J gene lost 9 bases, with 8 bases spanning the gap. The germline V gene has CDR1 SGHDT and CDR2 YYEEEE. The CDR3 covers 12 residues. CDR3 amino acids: CASSLTRGEQFF. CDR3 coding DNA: TGTGCCAGCAGCTTGACTAGGGGTGAGCAGTTCTTC.

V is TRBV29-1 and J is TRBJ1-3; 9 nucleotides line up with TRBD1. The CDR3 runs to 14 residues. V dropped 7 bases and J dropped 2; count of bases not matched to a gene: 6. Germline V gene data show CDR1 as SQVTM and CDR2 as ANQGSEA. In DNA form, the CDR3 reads TGCAGCGCCGGAGGGGACAGGGCTGGAAACACCATATATTTT. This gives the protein CSAGGDRAGNTIYF.

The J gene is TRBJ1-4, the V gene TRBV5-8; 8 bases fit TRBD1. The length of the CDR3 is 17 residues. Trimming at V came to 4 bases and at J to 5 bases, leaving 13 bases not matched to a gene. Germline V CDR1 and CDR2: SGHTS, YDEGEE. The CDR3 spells CASSRHFGQGPNEKLFF. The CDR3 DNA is TGTGCCAGCAGCCGACATTTCGGACAGGGACCAAATGAAAAACTGTTTTTT.